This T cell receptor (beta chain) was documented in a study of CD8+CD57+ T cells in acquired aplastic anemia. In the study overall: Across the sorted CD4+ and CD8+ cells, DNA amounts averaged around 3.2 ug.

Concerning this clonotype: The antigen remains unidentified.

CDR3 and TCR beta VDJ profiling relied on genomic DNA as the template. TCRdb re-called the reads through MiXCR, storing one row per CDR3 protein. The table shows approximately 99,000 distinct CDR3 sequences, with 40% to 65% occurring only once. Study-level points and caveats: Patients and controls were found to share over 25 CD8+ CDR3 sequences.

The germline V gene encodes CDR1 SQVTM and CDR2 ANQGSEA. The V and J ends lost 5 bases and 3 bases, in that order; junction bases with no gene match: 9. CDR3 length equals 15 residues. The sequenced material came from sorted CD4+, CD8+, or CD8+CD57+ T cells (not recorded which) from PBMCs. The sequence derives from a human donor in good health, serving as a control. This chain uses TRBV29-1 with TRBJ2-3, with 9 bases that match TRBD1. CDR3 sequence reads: CSVTGGTGRTDTQYF. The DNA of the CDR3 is TGCAGCGTTACCGGCGGGACAGGGCGGACAGATACGCAGTATTTT.